Presented here are 14 T cell receptor beta chains from one specimen sequenced in a study of beta chain features in type 1 diabetes (dated by TCRdb to 2016 to 2018). No antigen has been identified for these receptors. Library preparation used the immunoSEQ multiplex PCR assay. All of the isolated RNA was reverse transcribed with the High Capacity cDNA Reverse Transcription Kit, so expressed TCRB transcripts were sequenced. TCRdb retrieved this table from immuneACCESS and kept in-frame rearrangements only. Not all clones are present; in checked studies, unresolved V genes account for under half, and no reason is known for the remainder. The sample records about 160,000 clones, 7.5% to 9.5% of which are singletons. More than 0.5% of the sample is held by the ten biggest clonotypes. Overall study results and their limits: A moderate but significant shortening of TCRB CDR3 length was observed in type 1 diabetes patients in all four CD4+ subsets.

Sequencing was carried out using central memory CD4+ T cells from blood. The receptors were gathered from a young woman with type 1 diabetes.

This clone was detected a few times. The chain couples TRBV5-4 to TRBJ1-2, with 9 bases lining up with TRBD1. The germline V gene has CDR1 SGHNT and CDR2 YYREEE (reference sequence). J gave up 0 bases and V 3 bases, and 3 bases lay outside the gene matches. The CDR3 covers 15 residues. The CDR3 here is CASSYRDRANYGYTF. The CDR3 DNA sequence: TGTGCCAGCAGCTACCGGGACAGGGCTAACTATGGCTACACCTTC.

As DNA, the CDR3 is TGTGCCAGCAGCCCTAACTTGGCAGATACGCAGTATTTT. It codes for CASSPNLADTQYF. The genes are TRBV7-6 and TRBJ2-3; D is undetermined. In germline, CDR1 is SGHVS, CDR2 FNYEAQ. This CDR3 is built from 13 residues. V lost 5 bases to trimming and J lost 4 bases, with 10 bases between them.

This clone showed up just a few times. The V call is TRBV11-2, the J call TRBJ1-1; a possible D gene is TRBD1 (6 bases). The CDR3 consists of 13 residues. V lost 5 bases and J 4 bases, leaving 11 bases between the germline ends. Germline CDR1 and CDR2: SGHAT and FQNNGV. CDR3 in amino acids: CASSPGVVTEAFF. The DNA of the CDR3 is TGTGCCAGCAGCCCAGGGGTAGTCACTGAAGCTTTCTTT.

The sample holds a few counts of this clone. This sequence joins TRBV5-6 and TRBJ1-2; D is undetermined. V lost 4 bases and J lost 4, with 17 bases in between. The CDR3 consists of 15 residues. CDR1 is SGHDT and CDR2 is YYEEEE in the germline V gene. CDR3 region: CASSGYEETPYGYTF. CDR3 bases: TGTGCCAGCAGCGGCTACGAGGAAACTCCCTATGGCTACACCTTC.

This clone was seen only a few times. DNA for the CDR3: TGTGCCAGTAGTATCTTCGGGAGTCCCTACGAGCAGTACTTC. It specifies CASSIFGSPYEQYF. The rearrangement uses TRBV19 and TRBJ2-7; D perhaps matches TRBD2 (6 bases). Trimming shortened V by 3 bases and J by 2 bases, and 11 bases separated the two germline ends. This CDR3 contains 14 residues. Germline lookup yields CDR1 LNHDA and CDR2 SQIVND (reference sequence).

V usage is TRBV11-2 and J usage is TRBJ2-1; TRBD2 matches 9 bases. CDR3 size: 15 residues. CDR1 and CDR2 (germline): SGHAT, FQNNGV. With V trimmed by 6 bases and J by 6 bases, 9 bases remained unmatched. This CDR3 reads CASRSGSGSLNEQFF. As DNA, the CDR3 is TGTGCCAGCAGGTCCGGTAGCGGGAGCCTCAATGAGCAGTTCTTC.

V usage is TRBV6-5 and J usage is TRBJ2-5; 7 nucleotides match TRBD2. Germline CDR1 and CDR2: MNHEY and SVGAGI. J was trimmed by 4 bases and V by 0 bases; bases with no gene match: 8. The CDR3 length is 16 residues. CDR3 in amino acids: CASSYSLGGVGETQYF. CDR3 nucleotides: TGTGCCAGCAGTTACTCGTTGGGAGGGGTGGGAGAGACCCAGTACTTC.

The gene calls are TRBV28 and TRBJ2-2, with D unresolved. The CDR3 is 12 residues long. V was trimmed by 2 bases and J by 12 bases, leaving 10 bases between them. Looked up from germline, CDR1 is MDHEN and CDR2 is SYDVKM. Here the CDR3 DNA reads TGTGCCAGCAGTTTAGGCCCCACGAAGCTGTTTTTT. Translation gives CASSLGPTKLFF. The variable domain in full, completed from reference TRBV28 and TRBJ2-2, reads DVKVTQSSRYLVKRTGEKVFLECVQDMDHENMFWYRQDPGLGLRLIYFSYDVKMKEKGDIPEGYSVSREKKERFSLILESASTNQTSMYLCASSLGPTKLFFGEGSRLTVL.

This rearrangement joins TRBV2 to TRBJ1-4; 7 positions agree with TRBD1. J gave up 0 bases and V 6 bases, and 4 bases lay outside the gene matches. The CDR3 is 15 amino acids. Per the germline V gene, CDR1 is SNHLY and CDR2 is FYNNEI. CDR3 residues: CASRGQIATNEKLFF. CDR3 DNA sequence: TGTGCCAGCAGGGGACAGATTGCAACTAATGAAAAACTGTTTTTT.

This clone came up a few times. The chain joins TRBV19 to TRBJ2-2; TRBD2 matches 8 bases. V lost 1 base and J lost 9; bases outside the gene matches: 4. This CDR3 has 14 amino acids. Germline-derived CDR1 and CDR2 are LNHDA and SQIVND (reference sequence). CDR3 in DNA: TGTGCCAGTAGTATAGGGACTAGCCGCAGGGAGCTGTTTTTT. Its protein is CASSIGTSRRELFF.

This clone appeared a few times. This rearrangement joins TRBV6-5 to TRBJ2-5; TRBD2 agrees at 7 bases. With 0 bases clipped from V and 1 base from J, the junction kept 5 bases outside the gene matches. The CDR3 consists of 16 residues. Looked up from germline, CDR1 is MNHEY and CDR2 is SVGAGI. The CDR3 region is CASSYSGGEGQETQYF. Here the CDR3 DNA reads TGTGCCAGCAGTTACTCGGGAGGGGAAGGCCAAGAGACCCAGTACTTC.

This clone occurred a few times. The chain uses TRBV11-2 and TRBJ2-7, with a possible D match to TRBD2 (6 bases). Germline-derived CDR1 and CDR2 are SGHAT and FQNNGV. V was pared by 7 bases and J by 3 bases, with 16 bases between. This CDR3 is built from 14 residues. The CDR3 nucleotides are TGTGCCAGCACCCCCAGCGGGTTGAACTACGAGCAGTACTTC. It translates to CASTPSGLNYEQYF.

The chain joins TRBV27 to TRBJ2-7, with 10 nucleotides matching TRBD2. V lost 4 bases, J lost 2 bases, and 5 bases stayed unmatched. CDR3 size: 15 residues. Germline CDR1 reads MNHEY; CDR2 reads SMNVEV (reference sequence). Here the CDR3 DNA reads TGTGCCAGCAGTTCTTCTCTAGCGGGAGCCTACGAGCAGTACTTC. Its translation: CASSSSLAGAYEQYF.

This chain connects TRBV6-6 to TRBJ2-3; 10 bases are shared with TRBD2. The CDR3 is made up of 15 amino acids. Germline CDR1 reads MNHNY; CDR2 reads SVGAGI (reference sequence). Trimming at V came to 4 bases and at J to 1 base, leaving 2 bases not matched to a gene. CDR3 in DNA: TGTGCCAGCAGTTCAACTAGCGGGGGCACAGATACGCAGTATTTT. Protein: CASSSTSGGTDTQYF.